One TCR beta chain is described in this entry. Both 60 Vbeta primers and 13 Jbeta primers went into the PCR. Here immunoSEQ multiplex PCR was the method, and the copy in TCRdb shows in-frame clones only, minus some. The sample lists approximately 160,000 clones, roughly 79% occurring once. The record originates from a study of cytomegalovirus exposure and HLA in healthy donors. The receptor's source is a male donor in good health and CMV-seropositive. What was sequenced was PBMCs.

The CDR3 region is CASGSGGNIQYF. CDR3 DNA sequence: TGTGCCAGTGGGTCGGGGGGGAACATTCAGTACTTC. The gene calls are TRBV2 and TRBJ2-4; 8 bases are shared with TRBD2. This CDR3 has 12 residues. Germline CDR1 reads SNHLY; CDR2 reads FYNNEI. V dropped 9 bases and J dropped 7; count of bases not matched to a gene: 5.